One sample yielded the 32 T cell receptor beta chains listed below, sequenced in a study of blood T cell repertoires in COVID-19. Profiled with immunoSEQ multiplex PCR; TCRdb holds only in-frame clones, not every one. The profile shows 190,000 or so clones, approximately 86% of them singletons. Sequenced: PBMCs or T cells enriched from blood (not recorded which). These TCRs come from a young woman who had been exposed to COVID-19.

The rearrangement links TRBV11-2 to TRBJ1-3; tentatively, D is TRBD1 (6 bases). Trimming removed 1 base from V and 0 bases from J, with 10 bases in between. CDR3 size: 16 residues. CDR1 is SGHAT, CDR2 FQNNGV, per germline. The CDR3 loop reads CASSLGQANSGNTIYF. The CDR3 region has the DNA TGTGCCAGCAGCTTAGGACAGGCTAACTCTGGAAACACCATATATTTT.

The V and J genes are TRBV14 and TRBJ2-6; maybe TRBD1 (6 bases). The CDR3 covers 17 residues. V was trimmed by 1 base and J by 4 bases, leaving 14 bases between them. Germline V gives CDR1 SGHDN, CDR2 FVKESK. As DNA, the CDR3 is TGTGCCAGCAGCCAAGTTAGGGGGATGAGAGGGGCCAACGTCCTGACTTTC. Protein: CASSQVRGMRGANVLTF. Supplemented by reference TRBV14 and TRBJ2-6, the full variable domain reads EAGVTQFPSHSVIEKGQTVTLRCDPISGHDNLYWYRRVMGKEIKFLLHFVKESKQDESGMPNNRFLAERTGGTYSTLKVQPAELEDSGVYFCASSQVRGMRGANVLTFGAGSRLTVL.

This clone was recorded a few times. This sequence joins TRBV24-1 and TRBJ1-2; 7 nucleotides line up with TRBD1. The CDR3 covers 14 residues. Trimming removed 2 bases from V and 5 bases from J; junction bases left unmatched: 4. CDR1 and CDR2 (germline): KGHDR, SFDVKD. The CDR3 region has the DNA TGTGCCACCAGTGATTGGGCAGGGGGATATGGCTACACCTTC. It codes for CATSDWAGGYGYTF.

The CDR3: CASSYGGGDNTDTQYF. CDR3 sequence (DNA): TGTGCCAGCAGTTACGGCGGGGGGGATAACACAGATACGCAGTATTTT. V usage is TRBV6-6 and J usage is TRBJ2-3, with 9 bases lining up with TRBD2. Looked up from germline, CDR1 is MNHNY and CDR2 is SVGAGI (reference sequence). This CDR3 region has 16 residues. The ends lost 2 bases at V and 2 bases at J; junction bases unmatched: 5.

The chain recombines TRBV2 with TRBJ1-2, with 10 bases matching TRBD1. The CDR3 spans 14 residues. The germline gives CDR1 SNHLY, CDR2 FYNNEI. With 6 bases clipped from V and 8 bases from J, the junction kept 9 bases outside the gene matches. The CDR3 is CASSRDRGFYGYTF. The DNA for the CDR3 is TGTGCCAGCAGCAGGGACAGGGGTTTTTACGGCTACACCTTC. The full variable domain, in which reference TRBV2 and TRBJ1-2 provide the parts outside the CDR3, is EPEVTQTPSHQVTQMGQEVILRCVPISNHLYFYWYRQILGQKVEFLVSFYNNEISEKSEIFDDQFSVERPDGSNFTLKIRSTKLEDSAMYFCASSRDRGFYGYTFGSGTRLTVV.

V and J are TRBV5-6 and TRBJ1-2, with D hard to call. V lost 2 bases, J lost 6 bases, and 2 bases lay in between. Germline V gives CDR1 SGHDT, CDR2 YYEEEE. This CDR3 is built from 10 residues. CDR3 sequence: CASSFNGYTF. The CDR3 coding sequence is TGTGCCAGCAGCTTTAATGGCTACACCTTC.

The chain carries TRBV11-2 and TRBJ1-1, with D perhaps TRBD1 (5 bases). This CDR3 is built from 15 residues. The V end lost 5 bases, the J end lost 3 bases, and 16 bases lay between the germline ends. Germline values: CDR1 SGHAT, CDR2 FQNNGV. For the CDR3, the DNA is TGTGCCAGCAGCGGGCATAGGGGTTGGGACACTGAAGCTTTCTTT. Translating it yields CASSGHRGWDTEAFF.

V usage is TRBV10-3 and J usage is TRBJ1-1; 7 bases agree with TRBD1. Germline CDR1 ENHRY, CDR2 SYGVKD. V lost 0 bases to trimming and J lost 5 bases; unmatched junction nucleotides: 12. The CDR3 runs 17 residues. The CDR3 reads CAISESGAGGRATEAFF. In nucleotides, the CDR3 is TGTGCCATCAGTGAGTCGGGAGCAGGGGGAAGGGCAACTGAAGCTTTCTTT.

This rearrangement joins TRBV7-9 to TRBJ1-5; 8 bases align to TRBD1. The CDR3 has 15 amino acids. From germline, CDR1 is SEHNR and CDR2 FQNEAQ (reference sequence). V was pared by 5 bases and J by 7 bases, with 10 bases of the junction left unmatched. Here the CDR3 reads CASSPTGAGRQPQHF. The CDR3 DNA follows: TGTGCCAGCAGCCCGACAGGGGCCGGCCGACAGCCCCAGCATTTT.

This clone came up a few times. The J gene is TRBJ1-1, the V gene TRBV2; no reliable D call. Germline-derived CDR1 and CDR2 are SNHLY and FYNNEI. The CDR3 is 19 residues long. The V end lost 0 bases, the J end lost 0 bases, and 20 bases lay between the germline ends. The CDR3 region has the DNA TGTGCCAGCAGTGAAGCCCCCCCCAGTCGGGGAGGGATGAACACTGAAGCTTTCTTT. Its protein product is CASSEAPPSRGGMNTEAFF. Full variable domain (outside the CDR3, taken from reference TRBV2 and TRBJ1-1): EPEVTQTPSHQVTQMGQEVILRCVPISNHLYFYWYRQILGQKVEFLVSFYNNEISEKSEIFDDQFSVERPDGSNFTLKIRSTKLEDSAMYFCASSEAPPSRGGMNTEAFFGQGTRLTVV.

Only a few counts were recorded for this clone. The chain combines TRBV30 with TRBJ1-6; no clear D. The CDR3 loop spans 13 amino acids. The germline CDR1 and CDR2 sequences are GTSNPN and SVGIG (reference sequence). V lost 2 bases and J 8 bases, leaving 10 bases between the germline ends. The CDR3 region has the DNA TGTGCCTGGAGTAGCGTGGGTGATTCACCCCTCCACTTT. Translation: CAWSSVGDSPLHF.

J is TRBJ2-1 and V is TRBV19, with 11 bases aligning to TRBD2. The CDR3 covers 17 residues. J was trimmed by 8 bases and V by 0 bases; bases with no gene match: 9. Germline CDR1 and CDR2: LNHDA and SQIVND (reference sequence). Written as DNA, the CDR3 is TGTGCCAGTAGTATAGATTATAGCGGGGGGGTTATCCATGAGCAGTTCTTC. Amino acid sequence: CASSIDYSGGVIHEQFF.

About this clone itself: This same CDR3 is encoded by further DNA sequences in the sample. J is TRBJ1-1 and V is TRBV9; D ambiguous. Germline CDR1 SGDLS, CDR2 YYNGEE. V was pared by 0 bases and J by 2 bases, with 8 bases between. The CDR3 loop spans 14 amino acids. For the CDR3, the DNA is TGTGCCAGCAGCGTAGGCACAGCAAACACTGAAGCTTTCTTT. Protein sequence: CASSVGTANTEAFF.

V gene TRBV10-3 combines with J gene TRBJ2-3; possibly TRBD1 for D (5 bases). V was shortened by 7 bases and J by 4 bases, with 15 bases between the two germline ends. The germline CDR1 and CDR2 sequences are ENHRY and SYGVKD. The CDR3 contains 14 residues. As DNA, the CDR3 is TGTGCCATCACCCCGGACATCACGCCAGATACGCAGTATTTT. Amino acid sequence: CAITPDITPDTQYF.

In its sample, this clone was seen once. V is TRBV2 and J is TRBJ1-2, with TRBD1 matching 7 bases. V shed 1 base and J 7 bases; nucleotides not matched to a gene: 9. CDR3 length equals 15 residues. The V gene's germline CDR1 is SNHLY and CDR2 FYNNEI. The CDR3 nucleotides are TGTGCCAGCAGTGAAGAGGCAGGGGGTTGGGGTGGCTACACCTTC. It specifies CASSEEAGGWGGYTF.

Here the CDR3 reads CASSVKQGAGANVLTF. DNA of the CDR3: TGCGCCAGCAGCGTCAAACAGGGGGCTGGGGCCAACGTCCTGACTTTC. This chain uses TRBV5-1 with TRBJ2-6; 8 bases line up with TRBD1. The germline V gene encodes CDR1 SGHRS and CDR2 YFSETQ. The CDR3 consists of 16 residues. Trimming took 4 bases from V and 2 from J; bases not matched to a gene: 5.

This chain's CDR3 is CASSLRLATYEQYF. In DNA, the CDR3 is TGTGCCAGCAGTTTACGACTAGCGACGTACGAGCAGTACTTC. This chain links TRBV27 with TRBJ2-7; 8 bases match TRBD2. The CDR3 is made up of 14 amino acids. In germline, CDR1 is MNHEY, CDR2 SMNVEV (reference sequence). The ends lost 2 bases at V and 4 bases at J; junction bases unmatched: 4.

This rearrangement joins TRBV3-1 (or the pseudogene TRBV3-2) to TRBJ1-3; D possibly corresponds to TRBD1 (6 bases). The length of the CDR3 is 15 residues. V was shortened by 0 bases and J by 2 bases, with 8 bases between the two germline ends. Germline V gene lookup returns CDR1 LGHDT and CDR2 YNNKEL (reference sequence). CDR3 nucleotides: TGTGCCAGCAGCCAAGACAGGGACACTGGAAACACCATATATTTT. Protein product: CASSQDRDTGNTIYF.

This chain links TRBV9 with TRBJ1-4; D is undetermined. Germline V gene lookup returns CDR1 SGDLS and CDR2 YYNGEE. This CDR3 has 13 amino acids. Trimming removed 4 bases from V and 8 bases from J, with 12 bases in between. The CDR3 DNA is TGTGCCAGCAGCTCCCCCGGCGGGGAAAAACTGTTTTTT. It codes for CASSSPGGEKLFF.

This chain joins TRBV2 and TRBJ1-5; 7 bases agree with TRBD1. Per germline, CDR1 SNHLY and CDR2 FYNNEI. The CDR3 covers 14 residues. Germline trimming cut 6 bases from V and 1 base from J; bases unmatched to any gene: 3. Written as DNA, the CDR3 is TGTGCCAGCAGACAGGGGATGAGCAATCAGCCCCAGCATTTT. Translated, it gives CASRQGMSNQPQHF.

The V gene is TRBV7-8, the J gene TRBJ2-1, with D perhaps TRBD1 (6 bases). The CDR3 length is 17 residues. The V end was cut by 2 bases, the J end by 3 bases, with 17 bases between. CDR1 and CDR2 from the germline V gene are SGHVS and FQNEAQ. CDR3 residues: CASSLLPRDTNYNEQFF. In DNA form, the CDR3 reads TGTGCCAGCAGCTTACTCCCCCGGGACACCAACTACAATGAGCAGTTCTTC. Using reference TRBV7-8 and TRBJ2-1 for the parts outside the CDR3, the full variable domain is GAGVSQSPRYKVAKRGQDVALRCDPISGHVSLFWYQQALGQGPEFLTYFQNEAQLDKSGLPSDRFFAERPEGSVSTLKIQRTQQEDSAVYLCASSLLPRDTNYNEQFFGPGTRLTVL.

CDR3 coding DNA: TGCGCCAGCAGCCAAGAACGGCAGGGTGATAATTCACCCCTCCACTTT. Translation: CASSQERQGDNSPLHF. This chain joins TRBV4-1 and TRBJ1-6; TRBD1 might be the D (5 bases). The CDR3 totals 16 residues. Germline assignment: CDR1 MGHRA and CDR2 YSYEKL. The ends were cut back, 0 bases at V and 5 bases at J, with 11 bases in the middle.

This chain joins TRBV19 and TRBJ1-5; D remains ambiguous. Germline-derived CDR1 and CDR2 are LNHDA and SQIVND (reference sequence). The CDR3 consists of 15 residues. V shed 1 base and J shed 3 bases, with 10 bases lying between them. CDR3 in amino acids: CASSIVHAFNQPQHF. CDR3 DNA sequence: TGTGCCAGTAGTATAGTTCATGCGTTCAATCAGCCCCAGCATTTT.

The chain employs TRBV29-1 and TRBJ2-3, with 7 bases that match TRBD2. V shed 2 bases and J 1 base; nucleotides not matched to a gene: 3. Germline lookup yields CDR1 SQVTM and CDR2 ANQGSEA. This CDR3 has 14 amino acids. CDR3 protein: CSVEHRGGTDTQYF. In DNA, the CDR3 is TGCAGCGTTGAACACCGGGGGGGCACAGATACGCAGTATTTT.

The chain is built from TRBV11-3 and TRBJ1-2, with 8 positions matching TRBD1. The junction had 9 bases not matched to a gene; V was cut back by 4 bases and J by 8 bases. This CDR3 spans 14 amino acids. The germline V gene has CDR1 SGHNT and CDR2 YENEEA. The CDR3 DNA reads as TGTGCCAGCAGCTCCGGACAGGGCCCGAGAGGCTACACCTTC. This sequence encodes CASSSGQGPRGYTF. Based on the CDR3 plus reference TRBV11-3 and TRBJ1-2, the full variable domain is EAGVVQSPRYKIIEKKQPVAFWCNPISGHNTLYWYLQNLGQGPELLIRYENEEAVDDSQLPKDRFSAERLKGVDSTLKIQPAELGDSAVYLCASSSGQGPRGYTFGSGTRLTVV.

The chain combines TRBV15 with TRBJ2-3, with TRBD2 identical over 10 bases. From germline, CDR1 is LNHNV and CDR2 YYDKDF (reference sequence). J gave up 4 bases and V 0 bases, and 4 bases lay outside the gene matches. This CDR3 is 16 amino acids long. CDR3 in amino acids: CATSRDGSGGADTQYF. DNA of the CDR3: TGTGCCACCAGCAGAGATGGAAGCGGGGGGGCAGATACGCAGTATTTT. The variable domain in full, with the rest retrieved from reference TRBV15 and TRBJ2-3, is DAMVIQNPRYQVTQFGKPVTLSCSQTLNHNVMYWYQQKSSQAPKLLFHYYDKDFNNEADTPDNFQSRRPNTSFCFLDIRSPGLGDTAMYLCATSRDGSGGADTQYFGPGTRLTVL.

V gene TRBV27 combines with J gene TRBJ2-1, with D perhaps TRBD2 (6 bases). The V end was cut by 6 bases, the J end by 5 bases, with 17 bases between. CDR3 length: 15 amino acids. Germline V gene data show CDR1 as MNHEY and CDR2 as SMNVEV (reference sequence). CDR3 sequence (DNA): TGTGCCAGCAGCCCGTGGGACTCTACAAACAATGAGCAGTTCTTC. Protein: CASSPWDSTNNEQFF.

The rearrangement links TRBV29-1 to TRBJ2-3; D might be TRBD2 (5 bases). Trimming shortened V by 4 bases and J by 1 base, and 12 bases separated the two germline ends. CDR3 length equals 14 residues. CDR1 SQVTM and CDR2 ANQGSEA come from the germline V gene. As DNA, the CDR3 is TGCAGCGTTGTGGTCCGGGGTGGCACAGATACGCAGTATTTT. This gives the protein CSVVVRGGTDTQYF.

This chain links TRBV13 with TRBJ1-1; perhaps TRBD1 as D (5 bases). The CDR3 contains 14 residues. Germline V CDR1 and CDR2: PRHDT, FYEKMQ (reference sequence). V was shortened by 2 bases and J by 7 bases, with 14 bases between the two germline ends. The CDR3 loop is CASSLPAEGDEAFF. The CDR3 nucleotides read TGTGCCAGCAGCTTACCGGCAGAAGGGGATGAAGCTTTCTTT.

The rearrangement joins TRBV2 to TRBJ2-3, with a tentative D call TRBD2 (5 bases). This CDR3 is 19 amino acids long. Germline CDR1 is SNHLY and CDR2 is FYNNEI. Trimming cost V 1 base and J 2 bases, with 22 bases left between them. CDR3 sequence: CASSEGLTLGGTDTDTQYF. CDR3 sequence (DNA): TGTGCCAGCAGTGAAGGCCTTACTTTAGGAGGCACCGACACAGATACGCAGTATTTT.

The chain employs TRBV7-8 and TRBJ2-6; unclear D gene. The germline V gene encodes CDR1 SGHVS and CDR2 FQNEAQ. V was shortened by 1 base and J by 3 bases, with 7 bases between the two germline ends. The CDR3 contains 15 residues. CDR3 coding DNA: TGTGCCAGCAGCTTAGTTCAGATTGGGGCCAACGTCCTGACTTTC. Translated: CASSLVQIGANVLTF. The variable domain in full, with the rest retrieved from reference TRBV7-8 and TRBJ2-6, is GAGVSQSPRYKVAKRGQDVALRCDPISGHVSLFWYQQALGQGPEFLTYFQNEAQLDKSGLPSDRFFAERPEGSVSTLKIQRTQQEDSAVYLCASSLVQIGANVLTFGAGSRLTVL.

The chain employs TRBV11-2 and TRBJ2-1, with 8 bases that match TRBD2. The CDR3 extends over 14 amino acids. Germline values: CDR1 SGHAT, CDR2 FQNNGV. The V gene end was trimmed by 7 bases and the J gene end by 4 bases; junction bases not matched to a gene: 6. CDR3 loop: CASIAGGGYNEQFF. The CDR3 DNA is TGTGCCAGCATAGCCGGGGGGGGTTACAATGAGCAGTTCTTC.